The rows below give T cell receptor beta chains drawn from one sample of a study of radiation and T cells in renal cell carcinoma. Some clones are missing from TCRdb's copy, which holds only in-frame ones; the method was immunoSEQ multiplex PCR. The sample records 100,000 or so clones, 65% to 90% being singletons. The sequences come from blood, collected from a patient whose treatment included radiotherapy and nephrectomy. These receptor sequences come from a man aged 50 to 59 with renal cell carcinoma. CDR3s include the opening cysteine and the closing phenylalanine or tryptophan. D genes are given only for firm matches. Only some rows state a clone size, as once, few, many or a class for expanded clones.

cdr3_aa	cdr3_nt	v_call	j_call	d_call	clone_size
CASSVGPSGGETQYF	TGTGCCAGCAGCGTAGGACCGTCGGGGGGAGAGACCCAGTACTTC	TRBV9	TRBJ2-5	TRBD2	.
CASSADRVSNIQYF	TGTGCCAGCAGCGCGGACAGGGTTTCAAACATTCAGTACTTC	TRBV7-2	TRBJ2-4	TRBD1	.
CASSFFGLAGDFIDYEQYF	TGTGCCAGCAGTTTTTTCGGACTAGCGGGAGACTTCATTGACTACGAGCAGTACTTC	TRBV2	TRBJ2-7	TRBD2	.
CASSYNRESHGYTF	TGTGCCAGCAGTTATAACAGGGAATCTCATGGCTACACCTTC	TRBV6-5	TRBJ1-2	.	.
CASSPGQGGGYGYTF	TGTGCCAGCAGCCCCGGACAGGGCGGTGGGTATGGCTACACCTTC	TRBV4-2	TRBJ1-2	TRBD1	.
CASSQSRGRQETQYF	TGTGCCAGCAGCCAATCAAGGGGACGGCAAGAGACCCAGTACTTC	TRBV4-2	TRBJ2-5	.	.
CASSQGAGGGNEQFF	TGTGCCAGCAGTCAAGGAGCGGGAGGAGGTAATGAGCAGTTCTTC	TRBV7-2	TRBJ2-1	TRBD2	.
CASSLGQLSSYNEQFF	TGTGCCAGCAGCTTGGGACAGTTGAGCTCCTACAATGAGCAGTTCTTC	TRBV5-8	TRBJ2-1	.	.
CASSSRDRGTAFF	TGTGCCAGCTCAAGCCGGGACAGGGGGACGGCTTTCTTT	TRBV18	TRBJ1-1	TRBD1	once
CASSFYPGLSGNTIYF	TGTGCCAGCAGTTTCTACCCGGGGCTCTCTGGAAACACCATATATTTT	TRBV27	TRBJ1-3	.	.
CAWARGLAGREQFF	TGTGCCTGGGCCCGCGGGCTAGCGGGCCGCGAGCAGTTCTTC	TRBV30	TRBJ2-1	TRBD2	.
CASSLAEPSISGNTIYF	TGCGCCAGCAGCTTGGCGGAGCCTTCCATCTCTGGAAACACCATATATTTT	TRBV5-1	TRBJ1-3	.	.
CASSAAGGGHYGYTF	TGTGCCAGCAGCGCCGCCGGTGGGGGCCACTATGGCTACACCTTC	TRBV7-9	TRBJ1-2	.	.
CASSELGTADTQYF	TGCGCCAGCAGTGAGTTGGGGACCGCAGATACGCAGTATTTT	TRBV10-1	TRBJ2-3	.	.
CASSSTSGSKDTQYF	TGTGCCAGCAGCTCCACTAGCGGGAGTAAGGATACGCAGTATTTT	TRBV5-4	TRBJ2-3	TRBD2	.
CASRAYGDSNQPQHF	TGTGCCAGCAGGGCCTACGGTGATAGCAATCAGCCCCAGCATTTT	TRBV27	TRBJ1-5	.	.
CASSPPAGGGTQYF	TGCGCCAGCAGCCCACCAGCGGGGGGCGGGACCCAGTACTTC	TRBV5-1	TRBJ2-5	TRBD2	.
CASLRWGSGYGYTF	TGTGCCAGCTTAAGGTGGGGTTCGGGCTATGGCTACACCTTC	TRBV28	TRBJ1-2	.	.
CASKRGSHEAFF	TGTGCCAGCAAACGCGGGTCGCATGAAGCTTTCTTT	TRBV19	TRBJ1-1	.	.
CASSRAGGANEKLFF	TGTGCCAGCAGCAGAGCCGGGGGGGCTAATGAAAAACTGTTTTTT	TRBV5-4	TRBJ1-4	.	.
CASSLGTGGYNEQFF	TGTGCCAGCAGCTTAGGGACAGGGGGATACAATGAGCAGTTCTTC	TRBV5-4	TRBJ2-1	TRBD1	.
CASSPNPGTSETKGYF	TGCGCCAGCAGCCCCAATCCCGGGACAAGCGAAACTAAGGGGTACTTC	TRBV5-1	TRBJ2-7	.	.
CASSPFSGARVDTQYF	TGCGCCAGCAGCCCATTTAGTGGGGCCCGGGTAGATACGCAGTATTTT	TRBV4-3	TRBJ2-3	.	.
CASSHFGGPGHYGYTF	TGTGCCAGCAGCCACTTTGGGGGCCCCGGACACTATGGCTACACCTTC	TRBV14	TRBJ1-2	.	once
CASSWTGERYTEAFF	TGTGCCAGCAGTTGGACAGGGGAGAGGTACACTGAAGCTTTCTTT	TRBV6-5	TRBJ1-1	TRBD1	.
CASSLGTSGLYEQYF	TGTGCCAGCAGCTTAGGGACTAGCGGACTCTACGAGCAGTACTTC	TRBV7-9	TRBJ2-7	TRBD2	.
CASTFEGGGDTEAFF	TGTGCCAGTACCTTTGAGGGTGGAGGGGACACTGAAGCTTTCTTT	TRBV19	TRBJ1-1	.	.
CSVTQTGFYGYTF	TGCAGCGTTACCCAGACAGGGTTCTATGGCTACACCTTC	TRBV29-1	TRBJ1-2	TRBD1	.
CSPGAGGPISNQPQHF	TGCAGCCCCGGAGCAGGGGGCCCCATTAGCAATCAGCCCCAGCATTTT	TRBV29-1	TRBJ1-5	TRBD1	once
CASSLGGQEGYTF	TGTGCCAGCAGCTTAGGGGGGCAGGAAGGCTACACCTTC	TRBV7-9	TRBJ1-2	.	once
CASSQDPRNAGGETQYF	TGCGCCAGCAGCCAAGATCCCCGGAACGCGGGGGGTGAGACCCAGTACTTC	TRBV4-1	TRBJ2-5	TRBD2	.
CASSLDWEETQYF	TGCGCCAGCAGCTTGGACTGGGAAGAGACCCAGTACTTC	TRBV5-1	TRBJ2-5	.	.
CASSSGGGNQPQHF	TGTGCCAGCAGTTCAGGGGGAGGAAATCAGCCCCAGCATTTT	TRBV2	TRBJ1-5	TRBD1	.
CASSEESAENTEAFF	TGTGCCAGCAGTGAAGAGTCCGCGGAGAACACTGAAGCTTTCTTT	TRBV6-1	TRBJ1-1	.	.
CASSSQGGETQYF	TGTGCCAGCAGCTCACAGGGGGGCGAGACCCAGTACTTC	TRBV7-2	TRBJ2-5	TRBD1	.
CASTGMNTEAFF	TGTGCCAGCACAGGGATGAACACTGAAGCTTTCTTT	TRBV5-4	TRBJ1-1	.	.
CASMSGGGYTGELFF	TGTGCCAGTATGTCGGGCGGGGGGTACACCGGGGAGCTGTTTTTT	TRBV19	TRBJ2-2	TRBD2	once